The clone carrying this T cell receptor beta chain was detected only a few times. A read error may produce the germline difference seen at one junction end. The PCR ran on 60 Vbeta and 13 Jbeta primers. This table comes from immunoSEQ multiplex PCR, and its TCRdb copy is limited to in-frame clones, with some not included. This sample has 130,000 to 150,000 clones; about 80% occur once, and the top ten carry approximately 1.5%. This record comes from a study of cytomegalovirus exposure and HLA in healthy donors. Sequenced sample: PBMCs. This receptor was identified in a woman in her 30s in good health and CMV-seronegative.

The CDR3 sequence: CQSVPEGRWVNTEAFF. The CDR3 nucleotides read TGTCAAAGCGTTCCCGAGGGTAGGTGGGTGAACACTGAAGCTTTCTTT. This chain joins TRBV29-1 and TRBJ1-1; D is unclear. This CDR3 region has 16 residues. Germline V lookup: CDR1 SQVTM, CDR2 ANQGSEA.